The 27 T cell receptor beta chains presented below share a single source sample, sequenced in a study of T cell responses to AZD1222 COVID-19 vaccine. Using immunoSEQ multiplex PCR, the repertoire was profiled, and TCRdb retains in-frame clones only, with some absent. The repertoire holds about 150,000 clones, 90% seen once, with about 6.5% in the top ten. This material consisted of peripheral blood, taken 28 days after the second AZD1222 dose. The receptors were sampled from an adult who received the AZD1222 COVID-19 vaccine.

This clone was recorded once. This chain links TRBV18 with TRBJ1-2; D unresolved. The CDR3 is 14 residues long. Between the trimmed V and J ends, which lost 2 bases and 0 bases, there was a span of 7 bases. Per germline, CDR1 KGHSH and CDR2 LQKENI. The DNA of the CDR3 is TGTGCCAGCTCACCAGCAACAACTAACTATGGCTACACCTTC. Protein sequence: CASSPATTNYGYTF.

The chain combines TRBV5-5 with TRBJ1-3; no firm D call. The CDR3 runs 15 residues. V was trimmed by 0 bases and J by 2 bases, leaving 9 bases between them. Germline CDR1 SGHKS, CDR2 YYEKEE (reference sequence). This chain's CDR3 is CASSLVPLPGNTIYF. DNA of the CDR3: TGTGCCAGCAGCTTGGTTCCCCTACCTGGAAACACCATATATTTT. The whole variable domain, filled in from reference TRBV5-5 and TRBJ1-3, reads DAGVTQSPTHLIKTRGQQVTLRCSPISGHKSVSWYQQVLGQGPQFIFQYYEKEERGRGNFPDRFSARQFPNYSSELNVNALLLGDSALYLCASSLVPLPGNTIYFGEGSWLTVV.

CDR3 region: CASRPTSGRAGEQYF. Here the CDR3 DNA reads TGTGCCAGCAGACCTACTAGCGGGAGGGCCGGGGAGCAGTACTTC. The J gene is TRBJ2-7, the V gene TRBV6-2 or TRBV6-3; 13 bases align to TRBD2. The V gene's germline CDR1 is MNHEY and CDR2 SVGEGT. Trimming at V came to 6 bases and at J to 7 bases, leaving 9 bases not matched to a gene. CDR3 length: 15 amino acids.

This clone showed up just once. V is TRBV7-9 and J is TRBJ2-7, with D possibly being TRBD1 or TRBD2 (6 bases each). In germline, CDR1 is SEHNR, CDR2 FQNEAQ (reference sequence). The CDR3 length is 14 residues. Trimming took off 1 base at V and 0 bases at J, with 7 bases between the two ends. The CDR3 is CASSLEGGSYEQYF. The CDR3 nucleotides read TGTGCCAGCAGCTTAGAGGGGGGCTCCTACGAGCAGTACTTC.

The rearrangement links TRBV6-5 to TRBJ1-3, with TRBD1 matching over 9 bases. Trimming at V came to 6 bases and at J to 4 bases, leaving 4 bases not matched to a gene. The germline V gene has CDR1 MNHEY and CDR2 SVGAGI. The CDR3 consists of 14 residues. As DNA, the CDR3 is TGTGCCAGCAGAGGGACAGGGAGAGGAAACACCATATATTTT. Translation gives CASRGTGRGNTIYF.

V and J are TRBV27 and TRBJ2-3; the match to TRBD1 covers 7 bases. The CDR3 length is 17 residues. V lost 1 base, J lost 4 bases, and 11 bases stayed unmatched. Germline values: CDR1 MNHEY, CDR2 SMNVEV (reference sequence). The CDR3 DNA reads as TGTGCCAGCAGTTTATACTGGGACAGCCTGTACGCAGATACGCAGTATTTT. It encodes CASSLYWDSLYADTQYF.

J is TRBJ1-4 and V is TRBV9; no reliable D call. Germline values: CDR1 SGDLS, CDR2 YYNGEE. The CDR3 is made up of 15 amino acids. The V and J ends lost 0 bases and 6 bases respectively, with 12 bases between them. The CDR3 coding sequence is TGTGCCAGCAGCGTAGCTACGGGGAAGGATGAAAAACTGTTTTTT. Translation: CASSVATGKDEKLFF.

The rearrangement uses TRBV6-5 and TRBJ1-1; D is ambiguous. The CDR3 is 16 amino acids. V was shortened by 2 bases and J by 0 bases, with 13 bases between the two germline ends. Germline V gene lookup returns CDR1 MNHEY and CDR2 SVGAGI. CDR3 residues: CASSYGRRPLNTEAFF. DNA for the CDR3: TGTGCCAGCAGTTACGGCAGGAGGCCCTTGAACACTGAAGCTTTCTTT.

This clone was seen a single time. CDR3 nucleotide sequence: TGTGCCAGTACCCGCGGAGAGATATATAGCAATCAGCCCCAGCATTTT. This codes for CASTRGEIYSNQPQHF. This rearrangement joins TRBV19 to TRBJ1-5; D ambiguous. In germline, CDR1 is LNHDA, CDR2 SQIVND (reference sequence). This CDR3 spans 16 amino acids. The germline V and J ends were trimmed by 7 bases and 0 bases, with 16 bases remaining between them. Full variable domain (outside the CDR3, taken from reference TRBV19 and TRBJ1-5): DGGITQSPKYLFRKEGQNVTLSCEQNLNHDAMYWYRQDPGQGLRLIYYSQIVNDFQKGDIAEGYSVSREKKESFPLTVTSAQKNPTAFYLCASTRGEIYSNQPQHFGDGTRLSIL.

The chain joins TRBV30 to TRBJ2-5; tentatively, D is TRBD2 (6 bases). In germline, CDR1 is GTSNPN, CDR2 SVGIG (reference sequence). The CDR3 runs to 14 residues. The V gene lost 0 bases and the J gene lost 6 bases, with 14 bases spanning the gap. The CDR3 loop is CAWSVTRGVKTQYF. The CDR3 nucleotides are TGTGCCTGGAGTGTAACTCGCGGGGTGAAGACCCAGTACTTC.

V and J are TRBV3-1 (or the pseudogene TRBV3-2) and TRBJ2-5; D is perhaps TRBD2 (6 bases). Germline CDR1 and CDR2: LGHDT and YNNKEL (reference sequence). The germline V and J ends were trimmed by 5 bases and 2 bases, with 9 bases remaining between them. CDR3 length: 13 residues. CDR3 in DNA: TGTGCCAGCAGCTACGGACTACAAGAGACCCAGTACTTC. Translation: CASSYGLQETQYF.

This sequence joins TRBV28 and TRBJ1-2, with 7 bases matching TRBD1. From germline, CDR1 is MDHEN and CDR2 SYDVKM. This CDR3 has 14 amino acids. Trimming cost V 4 bases and J 2 bases; bases outside gene matches: 4. The CDR3 loop reads CASSSSTGNYGYTF. The CDR3 nucleotides read TGTGCCAGCAGTTCCTCGACAGGGAACTATGGCTACACCTTC.

The chain is built from TRBV19 and TRBJ2-6; possibly TRBD2 for D (6 bases). V lost 4 bases and J 1 base, leaving 17 bases between the germline ends. The CDR3 covers 18 residues. Germline-derived CDR1 and CDR2 are LNHDA and SQIVND (reference sequence). The DNA of the CDR3 is TGTGCCAGTAGTACACTAGCAAGTAAACAATCTGGGGCCAACGTCCTGACTTTC. It codes for CASSTLASKQSGANVLTF.

The V call is TRBV3-1 (or the pseudogene TRBV3-2), the J call TRBJ1-5; D gene uncertain. V gave up 1 base and J gave up 11 bases, with 12 bases separating them. CDR3 length: 13 amino acids. CDR1 and CDR2 from the germline V gene are LGHDT and YNNKEL (reference sequence). CDR3 sequence: CASSQVRGEAQHF. The CDR3 DNA sequence: TGTGCCAGCAGCCAAGTTCGCGGGGAGGCCCAGCATTTT.

This clone was counted between two and nine times. This chain connects TRBV24-1 to TRBJ2-6; a weak D match, TRBD2 (5 bases). The CDR3 totals 16 residues. CDR1 and CDR2 from the germline V gene are KGHDR and SFDVKD. The V end lost 4 bases, the J end lost 2 bases, and 11 bases lay between the germline ends. The CDR3 sequence is CATSEPRGTGANVLTF. The CDR3 bases are TGTGCCACCAGTGAACCCCGAGGGACTGGGGCCAACGTCCTGACTTTC.

The rearrangement joins TRBV14 to TRBJ1-2, with 10 bases identical to TRBD1. Trimming removed 9 bases from V and 8 bases from J; junction bases left unmatched: 9. The germline gives CDR1 SGHDN, CDR2 FVKESK. The CDR3 totals 13 residues. Here the CDR3 DNA reads TGTGCCAGTACTCCGGGACAGGGGATCGGCTACACCTTC. It specifies CASTPGQGIGYTF.

The V and J genes are TRBV6-5 and TRBJ2-1; D is perhaps TRBD1 or TRBD2 (5 bases each). Deletions cut 8 bases from V and 9 bases from J, with 23 bases between. The CDR3 loop spans 15 amino acids. The V gene's germline CDR1 is MNHEY and CDR2 SVGAGI. The DNA of the CDR3 is TGTGCCAGCTCCCCCCGGACGGGGACCTTCGTTGAGCAGTTCTTC. Translation: CASSPRTGTFVEQFF.

The chain joins TRBV11-2 to TRBJ1-2; D might be TRBD1 (6 bases). From germline, CDR1 is SGHAT and CDR2 FQNNGV. The CDR3 contains 15 residues. V was pared by 1 base and J by 4 bases, with 13 bases between. This CDR3 is CASSLGGARGYGYTF. The CDR3 DNA reads as TGTGCCAGCAGCTTAGGGGGGGCGCGGGGCTATGGCTACACCTTC.

V gene TRBV3-1 (or the pseudogene TRBV3-2) combines with J gene TRBJ1-2; 9 positions match TRBD1. Germline CDR1 reads LGHDT; CDR2 reads YNNKEL (reference sequence). This CDR3 is 15 amino acids long. V gave up 1 base and J gave up 7 bases; unmatched junction bases: 7. The CDR3 DNA sequence: TGTGCCAGCAGCCAAGGGGACAGGGTTCTTTCTGGCTACACCTTC. Translated: CASSQGDRVLSGYTF.

The chain joins TRBV2 to TRBJ1-4; TRBD1 might be the D (6 bases). The V gene's germline CDR1 is SNHLY and CDR2 FYNNEI. Trimming removed 7 bases from V and 7 bases from J, with 22 bases in between. The CDR3 has 16 amino acids. CDR3 region: CASTERKYRAPEKLFF. The CDR3 DNA is TGTGCCAGCACGGAAAGAAAATACAGGGCCCCTGAAAAACTGTTTTTT.

This clone is a singleton in its sample. The rearrangement links TRBV18 to TRBJ2-1, with D perhaps matching TRBD1 (6 bases). The CDR3 is made up of 16 amino acids. The germline V gene encodes CDR1 KGHSH and CDR2 LQKENI. Trimming cost V 0 bases and J 9 bases, with 18 bases left between them. This chain's CDR3 is CASSPPGTGYGGEQFF. The CDR3 DNA follows: TGTGCCAGCTCACCACCGGGTACAGGGTACGGTGGTGAGCAGTTCTTC.

J is TRBJ1-5 and V is TRBV28; 10 nucleotides line up with TRBD1. Germline trimming cut 8 bases from V and 0 bases from J; bases unmatched to any gene: 7. Germline V CDR1 and CDR2: MDHEN, SYDVKM. The CDR3 contains 16 residues. The DNA for the CDR3 is TGTGCCAGCCTGACAGGGGGCGCGTTTAGCAATCAGCCCCAGCATTTT. Protein product: CASLTGGAFSNQPQHF.

The CDR3 bases are TGTGCCTGGGACGCAGGGATGGGCAATCAGCCCCAGCATTTT. Translating gives CAWDAGMGNQPQHF. The V call is TRBV30, the J call TRBJ1-5, with D perhaps TRBD1 (5 bases). This CDR3 has 14 amino acids. CDR1 is GTSNPN and CDR2 is SVGIG in the germline V gene (reference sequence). V lost 5 bases and J 2 bases, leaving 13 bases between the germline ends.

CDR3 sequence: CASRPSTGRVREQYF. CDR3 DNA: TGTGCCAGCCGCCCCTCGACAGGGCGGGTGAGGGAGCAGTACTTC. This chain uses TRBV28 with TRBJ2-7; the match to TRBD1 covers 7 bases. The CDR3 loop spans 15 amino acids. J gave up 7 bases and V 8 bases, and 17 bases lay outside the gene matches. Germline V gene sequence: CDR1 MDHEN, CDR2 SYDVKM.

The chain has TRBV24-1 and TRBJ1-2, with 7 bases fitting TRBD1. Unmatched junction bases numbered 5, after V lost 4 bases and J lost 7 bases. Germline CDR1 reads KGHDR; CDR2 reads SFDVKD. The CDR3 extends over 13 amino acids. The CDR3 nucleotides are TGTGCCACCAGTGACAGGGGGTTTAGTGGCTACACCTTC. As protein: CATSDRGFSGYTF.

V and J are TRBV19 and TRBJ2-2, with a possible D match to TRBD2 (5 bases). Germline assignment: CDR1 LNHDA and CDR2 SQIVND (reference sequence). The CDR3 length is 14 residues. Trimming shortened V by 4 bases and J by 5 bases, and 11 bases separated the two germline ends. CDR3 loop: CASSTRTRTGELFF. The CDR3 DNA reads as TGTGCCAGTAGTACTCGCACTAGGACCGGGGAGCTGTTTTTT.

The DNA of the CDR3 is TGTGCCAGCAGCCAACAGGGGGCGCCTAACTATGGCTACACCTTC. Protein sequence: CASSQQGAPNYGYTF. The chain has TRBV3-1 (or the pseudogene TRBV3-2) and TRBJ1-2; 8 bases match TRBD1. The CDR3 is 15 amino acids. V dropped 2 bases and J dropped 0; count of bases not matched to a gene: 2. CDR1 is LGHDT, CDR2 YNNKEL, per germline (reference sequence).